The 20 T cell receptor beta chains below all came from one sample that was sequenced in a study of regulatory T cells in long-lasting Graves disease. Time point noted: persistent/refractory GD, antithyroid drugs over 5 years with positive TRAb. Making the TCR library involved RNA that had been extracted from PBMCs. Building the TCR beta libraries relied on iRepertoire HTBI primers, and CDR3 regions underwent Arm-PCR. Using its own MiXCR run on the multiplex PCR reads, TCRdb lists one record per CDR3 protein. The sample holds 700,000 or so distinct CDR3 sequences, 25% to 30% seen once. The sequencing used peripheral blood mononuclear cells (PBMCs), collected when the disease was refractory, from a patient treated with antithyroid drugs. The receptors originated from a female donor with Graves disease.

This clonotype has only a few counts. The chain uses TRBV9 and TRBJ1-2, with 9 bases identical to TRBD1. From germline, CDR1 is SGDLS and CDR2 YYNGEE. Trimming cost V 3 bases and J 7 bases; bases outside gene matches: 7. The CDR3 sequence is 14 residues long. CDR3 bases: TGTGCCAGCAGCGGGGGACAGGGAGTTAGTGGCTACACCTTC. Protein product: CASSGGQGVSGYTF.

The V and J genes are TRBV28 and TRBJ1-5, with D possibly matching TRBD1 (5 bases). Deletions cut 7 bases from V and 10 bases from J, with 14 bases between. Looked up from germline, CDR1 is MDHEN and CDR2 is SYDVKM. There are 12 residues in the CDR3. CDR3 bases: TGTGCCAGCAAAGGGGCTAATGATCCCCAGCATTTT. It specifies CASKGANDPQHF.

This clonotype came up a few times. The rearrangement joins TRBV20-1 to TRBJ2-7, with TRBD2 identical over 11 bases. The CDR3 extends over 14 amino acids. Germline trimming cut 5 bases from V and 3 bases from J; bases unmatched to any gene: 6. The germline CDR1 and CDR2 sequences are DFQATT and SNEGSKA (reference sequence). CDR3 nucleotide sequence: TGCAGTGCTCAGGGTGGGACTAGCGGCTACGAGCAGTACTTC. This gives the protein CSAQGGTSGYEQYF.

This clonotype was found many times. The rearrangement links TRBV12-3 or TRBV12-4 to TRBJ1-2; weak D call: TRBD1 (5 bases). The CDR3 contains 14 residues. The V end was cut by 6 bases, the J end by 2 bases, with 13 bases between. Here the CDR3 reads CASSRGRRNYGYTF. CDR3 DNA: TGTGCCAGCAGCCGGGGACGGCGGAACTATGGCTACACCTTC.

This clonotype was observed a handful of times. V and J are TRBV7-9 and TRBJ1-5; D is uncertain. The germline V gene has CDR1 SEHNR and CDR2 FQNEAQ (reference sequence). This CDR3 region has 13 residues. The germline V and J ends were trimmed by 5 bases and 9 bases, with 14 bases remaining between them. CDR3 protein: CASSAQEGSPQHF. CDR3 bases: TGTGCCAGCAGCGCCCAGGAGGGTTCGCCCCAGCATTTT.

The chain employs TRBV3-1 and TRBJ2-7; TRBD2 might be the D (6 bases). Trimming cost V 0 bases and J 7 bases, with 16 bases left between them. The CDR3 is 15 residues long. From germline, CDR1 is LGHDT and CDR2 YNNKEL (reference sequence). The CDR3 DNA reads TGTGCCAGCAGCCAAGATAGCGGCCCTCGCGGGGAGCAGTACTTC. It translates to CASSQDSGPRGEQYF.

This clonotype was detected only a few times. It may be a read error: a sequence one base away is much more abundant. The genes are TRBV7-3 and TRBJ2-4; D might be TRBD1 (6 bases). V lost 5 bases to trimming and J lost 2 bases, with 16 bases between them. Per germline, CDR1 SGHTA and CDR2 FQGTGA. The CDR3 length is 16 residues. The CDR3 DNA reads as TGTGCCAGCAGCGAAGAAAAACAGGGATCCAAAAACATTCAGTACTTC. Translated: CASSEEKQGSKNIQYF.

This clonotype was recorded at least ten times. The V call is TRBV2, the J call TRBJ1-5; perhaps TRBD1 as D (5 bases). The CDR3 consists of 15 residues. Trimming cost V 6 bases and J 0 bases, with 12 bases left between them. Germline lookup yields CDR1 SNHLY and CDR2 FYNNEI. CDR3 DNA sequence: TGTGCCAGCAGGCCGGGACGGATTAGCAATCAGCCCCAGCATTTT. It codes for CASRPGRISNQPQHF.

This clonotype was found once. V and J are TRBV6-1 and TRBJ1-1; 8 bases line up with TRBD1. Germline values: CDR1 MNHNS, CDR2 SASEGT. This CDR3 spans 15 amino acids. V dropped 6 bases and J dropped 3; count of bases not matched to a gene: 9. The CDR3 DNA follows: TGTGCCAGCAGCACCGCGGACAGGGTATACACTGAAGCTTTCTTT. Protein sequence: CASSTADRVYTEAFF.

The chain recombines TRBV7-9 with TRBJ1-1; the D gene is possibly TRBD1 (6 bases). The V and J ends lost 5 bases and 4 bases respectively, with 14 bases between them. CDR3 size: 14 residues. Germline-derived CDR1 and CDR2 are SEHNR and FQNEAQ (reference sequence). CDR3 residues: CASSEGQRGTEAFF. The DNA of the CDR3 is TGTGCCAGCAGCGAAGGACAGCGGGGCACTGAAGCTTTCTTT.

The chain links TRBV20-1 to TRBJ2-7; the D is unclear. V dropped 0 bases and J dropped 4 bases, with 16 bases sitting between them. The CDR3 has 15 amino acids. Germline values: CDR1 DFQATT, CDR2 SNEGSKA (reference sequence). The CDR3 sequence: CSARDPAVLYYEQYF. In nucleotides, the CDR3 is TGCAGTGCTAGAGATCCCGCAGTTCTCTATTACGAGCAGTACTTC.

The rearrangement joins TRBV20-1 to TRBJ1-5; D perhaps matches TRBD1 (5 bases). Germline V gene lookup returns CDR1 DFQATT and CDR2 SNEGSKA (reference sequence). V shed 1 base and J shed 5 bases, with 18 bases lying between them. The CDR3 spans 16 residues. Here the CDR3 reads CSARGQTVAVDQPQHF. The CDR3 DNA reads as TGCAGTGCTAGAGGACAGACCGTAGCGGTCGATCAGCCCCAGCATTTT.

A few counts support this clonotype. The V call is TRBV11-2, the J call TRBJ1-1; TRBD1 matches 8 bases. The germline gives CDR1 SGHAT, CDR2 FQNNGV. The CDR3 is 14 amino acids. With V trimmed by 6 bases and J by 4 bases, 7 bases remained unmatched. This CDR3 is CASRSGGRGTEAFF. CDR3 nucleotide sequence: TGTGCCAGCAGATCAGGGGGCAGGGGCACTGAAGCTTTCTTT.

This clonotype was found many times. The chain joins TRBV12-3 or TRBV12-4 to TRBJ1-5, with D unclear. The CDR3 is made up of 14 amino acids. Between the trimmed V and J ends, which lost 3 bases and 0 bases, there was a span of 6 bases. CDR3 protein: CASSFRVSNQPQHF. CDR3 sequence (DNA): TGTGCCAGCAGTTTTCGGGTTAGCAATCAGCCCCAGCATTTT.

This chain connects TRBV7-3 to TRBJ1-2; D is uncertain. Germline V gives CDR1 SGHTA, CDR2 FQGTGA. V lost 4 bases and J lost 7, with 7 bases in between. The CDR3 is 11 amino acids. The DNA for the CDR3 is TGTGCCAGCAGCTCACGGCTTGGCTACACCTTC. Amino acids: CASSSRLGYTF. Full variable domain (missing parts from reference TRBV7-3 and TRBJ1-2): GAGVSQTPSNKVTEKGKYVELRCDPISGHTALYWYRQSLGQGPEFLIYFQGTGAADDSGLPNDRFFAVRPEGSVSTLKIQRTERGDSAVYLCASSSRLGYTFGSGTRLTVV.

The CDR3 protein is CASSQPGGGPYEQYF. CDR3 DNA sequence: TGCGCCAGCAGCCAACCGGGAGGCGGACCATACGAGCAGTACTTC. The chain employs TRBV4-1 and TRBJ2-7; the match to TRBD2 covers 7 bases. Trimming removed 2 bases from V and 4 bases from J; junction bases left unmatched: 8. In germline, CDR1 is MGHRA, CDR2 YSYEKL. The CDR3 runs to 15 residues.

The rearrangement uses TRBV13 and TRBJ2-2, with 11 bases fitting TRBD2. With 0 bases clipped from V and 3 bases from J, the junction kept 3 bases outside the gene matches. The CDR3 has 17 amino acids. Germline V CDR1 and CDR2: PRHDT, FYEKMQ (reference sequence). CDR3 loop: CASSLGELAGDTGELFF. The CDR3 nucleotides read TGTGCCAGCAGCTTAGGCGAACTAGCGGGAGACACCGGGGAGCTGTTTTTT. Supplemented by reference TRBV13 and TRBJ2-2, the full variable domain reads AAGVIQSPRHLIKEKRETATLKCYPIPRHDTVYWYQQGPGQDPQFLISFYEKMQSDKGSIPDRFSAQQFSDYHSELNMSSLELGDSALYFCASSLGELAGDTGELFFGEGSRLTVL.

Points on this clonotype: Its ends do not fully match the called genes, so a read error is possible. The chain employs TRBV12-3 or TRBV12-4 and TRBJ2-7, with 9 positions matching TRBD1. The CDR3 covers 14 residues. The CDR3 nucleotides read TGTGCCAGCAGGTTAGGGACAGGGAACTACGAGCAGTGCTTC. Amino acids: CASRLGTGNYEQCF.

At least ten counts were recorded for this clonotype. The genes are TRBV20-1 and TRBJ2-5; maybe TRBD1 (6 bases). The CDR3 has 15 residues. The germline V gene has CDR1 DFQATT and CDR2 SNEGSKA (reference sequence). The V end lost 0 bases, the J end lost 5 bases, and 16 bases lay between the germline ends. The CDR3 DNA follows: TGCAGTGCTAGAGACGCACAGTCAGACAGGGAGACCCAGTACTTC. It translates to CSARDAQSDRETQYF.

This clonotype was found a few times. The CDR3 loop is CAWDRDATNEKLFF. The CDR3 coding sequence is TGTGCCTGGGACAGAGATGCAACTAATGAAAAACTGTTTTTT. The chain combines TRBV30 with TRBJ1-4; tentatively, D is TRBD1 (5 bases). Germline lookup yields CDR1 GTSNPN and CDR2 SVGIG (reference sequence). Trimming took 5 bases from V and 0 from J, leaving 10 bases between them. The CDR3 is 14 amino acids. Drawing the rest from reference TRBV30 and TRBJ1-4, the complete variable domain is SQTIHQWPATLVQPVGSPLSLECTVEGTSNPNLYWYRQAAGRGLQLLFYSVGIGQISSEVPQNLSASRPQDRQFILSSKKLLLSDSGFYLCAWDRDATNEKLFFGSGTQLSVL.